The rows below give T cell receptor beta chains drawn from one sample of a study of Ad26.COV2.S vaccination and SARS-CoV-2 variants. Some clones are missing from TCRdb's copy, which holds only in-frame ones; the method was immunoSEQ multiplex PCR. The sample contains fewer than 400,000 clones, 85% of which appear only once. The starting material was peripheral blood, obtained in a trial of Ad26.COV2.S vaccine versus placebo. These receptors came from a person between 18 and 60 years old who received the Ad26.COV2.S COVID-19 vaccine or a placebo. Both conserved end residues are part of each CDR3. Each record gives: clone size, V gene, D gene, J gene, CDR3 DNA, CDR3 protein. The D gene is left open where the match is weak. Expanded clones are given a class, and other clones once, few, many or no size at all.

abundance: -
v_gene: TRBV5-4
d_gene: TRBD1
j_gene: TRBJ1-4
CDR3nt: TGTGCCAGCAGCGCCAGGGGGAATGAAAAACTGTTTTTT
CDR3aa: CASSARGNEKLFF

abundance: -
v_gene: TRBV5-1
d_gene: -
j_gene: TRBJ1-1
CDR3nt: TGCGCCAGCAGGCAAGACCCTTCAGGGGAGAGTGAAGCTTTCTTT
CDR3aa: CASRQDPSGESEAFF

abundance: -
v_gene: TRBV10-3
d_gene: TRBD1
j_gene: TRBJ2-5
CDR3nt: TGTGCCATCAAAGGGACAGCAGAGACCCAGTACTTC
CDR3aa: CAIKGTAETQYF

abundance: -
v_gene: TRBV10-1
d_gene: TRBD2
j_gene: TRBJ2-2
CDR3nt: TGCGCCAGCACTAGCGGTAACACCGGGGAGCTGTTTTTT
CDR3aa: CASTSGNTGELFF

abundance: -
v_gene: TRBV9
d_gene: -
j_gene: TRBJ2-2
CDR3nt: TGTGCCAGCAGCGTAGAGGTCGGGACCGGGAGCACCGGGGAGCTGTTTTTT
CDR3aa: CASSVEVGTGSTGELFF

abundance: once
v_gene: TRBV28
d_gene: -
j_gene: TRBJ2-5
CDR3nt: TGTGCCAGCAGTTTACGGGAGACCCAGTACTTC
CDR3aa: CASSLRETQYF

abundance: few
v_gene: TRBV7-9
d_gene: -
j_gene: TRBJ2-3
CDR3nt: TGTGCCAGCAGCTTAGCTAGCAGGGCAGATACGCAGTATTTT
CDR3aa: CASSLASRADTQYF

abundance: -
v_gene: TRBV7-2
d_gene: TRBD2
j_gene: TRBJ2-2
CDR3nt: TGTGCCAGCAGGTCGGAGCGGGGGTTAAACACCGGGGAGCTGTTTTTT
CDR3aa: CASRSERGLNTGELFF

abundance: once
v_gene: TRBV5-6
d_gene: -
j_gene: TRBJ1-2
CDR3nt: TGTGCCAGCAGCTTAAGGCTAGGATATGGCTACACCTTC
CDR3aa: CASSLRLGYGYTF

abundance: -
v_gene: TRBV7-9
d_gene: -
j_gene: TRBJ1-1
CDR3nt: TGTGCCAGCAGCTCCCCAGGCACTGAAGCTTTCTTT
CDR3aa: CASSSPGTEAFF

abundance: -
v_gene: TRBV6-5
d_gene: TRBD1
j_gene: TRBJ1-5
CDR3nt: TGTGCCAGCATCCCAGGGGGTCGAGATCAGCCCCAGCATTTT
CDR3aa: CASIPGGRDQPQHF

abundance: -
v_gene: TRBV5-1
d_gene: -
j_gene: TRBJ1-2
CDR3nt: TGCGCCAGCAGCTTAGACACAGCTAACTATGGCTACACCTTC
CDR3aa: CASSLDTANYGYTF

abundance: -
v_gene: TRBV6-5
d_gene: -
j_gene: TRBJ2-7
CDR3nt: TGTGCCAGCAGTTACTCACGCCACGAGCAGTACTTC
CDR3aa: CASSYSRHEQYF

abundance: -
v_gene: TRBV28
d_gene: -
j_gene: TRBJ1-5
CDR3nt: TGTGCCAGCAGGTTAGCACGGGTTAGCAATCAGCCCCAGCATTTT
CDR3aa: CASRLARVSNQPQHF

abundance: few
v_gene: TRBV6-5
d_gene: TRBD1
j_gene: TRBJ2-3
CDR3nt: TGTGCCACCAAAGACAGGGGGCCAACAGATACGCAGTATTTT
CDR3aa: CATKDRGPTDTQYF

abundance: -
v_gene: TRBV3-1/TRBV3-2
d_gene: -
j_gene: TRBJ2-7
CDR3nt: TGTGCCAGCAGCCAAGCTGCTTACTCCTACGAGCAGTACTTC
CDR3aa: CASSQAAYSYEQYF

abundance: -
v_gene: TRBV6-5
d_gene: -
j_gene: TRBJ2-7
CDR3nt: TGTGCCAGCAGCGTTAAAGTAAGCTTCTACGAGCAGTACTTC
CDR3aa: CASSVKVSFYEQYF

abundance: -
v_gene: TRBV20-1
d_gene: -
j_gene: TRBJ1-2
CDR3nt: TGCAGTGCTAGTACTGCTAACTATGGCTACACCTTC
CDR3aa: CSASTANYGYTF

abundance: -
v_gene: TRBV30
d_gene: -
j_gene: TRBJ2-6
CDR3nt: TGTGCCTGGGGACCGATACGAGCTGGGGCCAACGTCCTGACTTTC
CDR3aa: CAWGPIRAGANVLTF

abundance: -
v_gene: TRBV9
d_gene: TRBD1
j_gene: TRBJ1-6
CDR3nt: TGTGCCAGCAGCGTATCACAGGACAGGAGCTCCTATAATTCACCCCTCCACTTT
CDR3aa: CASSVSQDRSSYNSPLHF

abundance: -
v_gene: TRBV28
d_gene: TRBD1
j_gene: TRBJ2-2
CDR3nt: TGTGCCAGCAGTCCAACCGGGACAGGGCGGTCGAACACCGGGGAGCTGTTTTTT
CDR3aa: CASSPTGTGRSNTGELFF

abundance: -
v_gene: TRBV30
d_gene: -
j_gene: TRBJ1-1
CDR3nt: TGTGCCTGGACCCTTATCCATAACACTGAAGCTTTCTTT
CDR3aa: CAWTLIHNTEAFF

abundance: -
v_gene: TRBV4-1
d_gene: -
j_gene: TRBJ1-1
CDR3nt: TGCGCCAGCAGCCACTACGGCGGGGGGAGAGGTGAAGCTTTCTTT
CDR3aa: CASSHYGGGRGEAFF

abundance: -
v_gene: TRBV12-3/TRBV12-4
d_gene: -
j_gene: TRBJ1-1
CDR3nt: TGTGCCAGCAGTTTTGGGCGAAGAGCTTTCTTT
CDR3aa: CASSFGRRAFF

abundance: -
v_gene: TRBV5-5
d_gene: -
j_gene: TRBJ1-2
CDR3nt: TGTGCCAGCAGCGGTATGGGGTTTGGTGGCTACACCTTC
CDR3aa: CASSGMGFGGYTF

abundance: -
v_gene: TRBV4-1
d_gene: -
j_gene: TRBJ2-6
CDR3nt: TGCGCCAGCAGCCAAGGGGGGCGGGGGCGGTCTGGGGCCAACGTCCTGACTTTC
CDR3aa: CASSQGGRGRSGANVLTF

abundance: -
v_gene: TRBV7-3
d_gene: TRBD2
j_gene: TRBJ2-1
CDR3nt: TGTGCCAGCAGCCCAGCGGGAGACAATGAGCAGTTCTTC
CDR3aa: CASSPAGDNEQFF

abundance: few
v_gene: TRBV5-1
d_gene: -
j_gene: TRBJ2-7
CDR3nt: TGCGCCAGCAGCTTGTCCCCAGGGGGGCGCCCTCCCTACGAGCAGTACTTC
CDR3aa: CASSLSPGGRPPYEQYF

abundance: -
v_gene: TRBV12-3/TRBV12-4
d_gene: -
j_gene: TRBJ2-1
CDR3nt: TGTGCCAGCAGTTCCTCCGGCCACAATGAGCAGTTCTTC
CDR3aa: CASSSSGHNEQFF

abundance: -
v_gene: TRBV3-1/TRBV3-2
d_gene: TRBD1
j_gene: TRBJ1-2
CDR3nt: TGTGCCAGCAGCCGAGGACAGGTAAACTATGGCTACACCTTC
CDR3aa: CASSRGQVNYGYTF

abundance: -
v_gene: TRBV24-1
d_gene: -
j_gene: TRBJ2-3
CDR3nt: TGTGCCACCAGTGCCGAAAGGGTAGATACGCAGTATTTT
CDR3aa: CATSAERVDTQYF

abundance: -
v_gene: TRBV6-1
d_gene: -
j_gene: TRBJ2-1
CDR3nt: TGTGCCAGCAGTGATTTGGGCGATGAGCAGTTCTTC
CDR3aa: CASSDLGDEQFF

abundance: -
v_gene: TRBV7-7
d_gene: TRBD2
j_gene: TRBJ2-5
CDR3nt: TGTGCCACTGGGACGAGCGGGGGGGTAGAGACCCAGTACTTC
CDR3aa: CATGTSGGVETQYF

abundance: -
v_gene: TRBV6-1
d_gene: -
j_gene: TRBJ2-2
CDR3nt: TGTGCCAGCAGTGAAGGGAACCTAGCGAGGACCGGGGAGCTGTTTTTT
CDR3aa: CASSEGNLARTGELFF

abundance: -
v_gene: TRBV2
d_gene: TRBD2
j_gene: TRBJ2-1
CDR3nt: TGTGCCAGCAGTGATTTTAGCGGGGACAATGAGCAGTTCTTC
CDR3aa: CASSDFSGDNEQFF

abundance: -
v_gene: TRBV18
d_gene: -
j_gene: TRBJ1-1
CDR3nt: TGTGCCAGCTCCCGGGACACCAACACTGAAGCTTTCTTT
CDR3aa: CASSRDTNTEAFF

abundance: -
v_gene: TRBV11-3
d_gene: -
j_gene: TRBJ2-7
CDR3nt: TGTGCCAGCAGCTTGAGATCGGCCGAGCAGTACTTC
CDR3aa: CASSLRSAEQYF